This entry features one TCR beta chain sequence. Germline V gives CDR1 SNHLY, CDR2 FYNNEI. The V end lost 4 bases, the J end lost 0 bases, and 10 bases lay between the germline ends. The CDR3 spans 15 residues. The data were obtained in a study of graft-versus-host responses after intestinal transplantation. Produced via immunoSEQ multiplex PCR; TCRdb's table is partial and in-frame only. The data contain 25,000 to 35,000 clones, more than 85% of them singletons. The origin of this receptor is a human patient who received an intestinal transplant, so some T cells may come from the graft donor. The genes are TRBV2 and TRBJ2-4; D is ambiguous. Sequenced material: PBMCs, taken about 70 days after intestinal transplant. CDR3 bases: TGTGCCAGCAGTGGAGAACCTCTAGCCAAAAACATTCAGTACTTC. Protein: CASSGEPLAKNIQYF.